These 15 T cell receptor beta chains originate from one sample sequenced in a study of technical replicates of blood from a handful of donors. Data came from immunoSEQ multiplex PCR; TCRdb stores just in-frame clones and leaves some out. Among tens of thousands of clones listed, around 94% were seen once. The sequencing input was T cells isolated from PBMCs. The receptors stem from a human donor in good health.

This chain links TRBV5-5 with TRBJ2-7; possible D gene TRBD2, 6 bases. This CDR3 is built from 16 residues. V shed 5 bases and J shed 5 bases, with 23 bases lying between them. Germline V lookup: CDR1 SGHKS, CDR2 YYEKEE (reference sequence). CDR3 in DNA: TGTGCCAGCAGTCACCGGGACTCACTTAGGATCCACGAGCAGTACTTC. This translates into CASSHRDSLRIHEQYF.

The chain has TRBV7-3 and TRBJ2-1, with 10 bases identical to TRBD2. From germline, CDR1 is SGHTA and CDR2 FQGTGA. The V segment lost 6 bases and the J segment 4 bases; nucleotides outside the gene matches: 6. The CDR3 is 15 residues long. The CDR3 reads CASSPGLAVYNEQFF. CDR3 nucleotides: TGTGCCAGCAGTCCCGGACTAGCGGTTTACAATGAGCAGTTCTTC.

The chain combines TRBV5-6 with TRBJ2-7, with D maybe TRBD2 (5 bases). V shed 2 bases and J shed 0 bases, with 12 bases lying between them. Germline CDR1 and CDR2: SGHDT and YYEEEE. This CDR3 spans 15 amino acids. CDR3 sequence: CASSFVASGSYEQYF. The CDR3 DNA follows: TGTGCCAGCAGCTTTGTCGCCAGCGGCTCCTACGAGCAGTACTTC.

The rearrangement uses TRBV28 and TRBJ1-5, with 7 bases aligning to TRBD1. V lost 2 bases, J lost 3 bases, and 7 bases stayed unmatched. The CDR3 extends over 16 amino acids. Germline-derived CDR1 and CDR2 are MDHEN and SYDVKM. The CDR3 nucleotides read TGTGCCAGCAGTTTACCTACAGGGGCCCCCAATCAGCCCCAGCATTTT. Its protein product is CASSLPTGAPNQPQHF.

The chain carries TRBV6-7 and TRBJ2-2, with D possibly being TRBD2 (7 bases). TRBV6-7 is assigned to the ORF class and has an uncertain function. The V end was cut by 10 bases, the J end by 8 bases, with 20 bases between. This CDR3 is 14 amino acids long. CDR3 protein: CATLARGGPGELFF. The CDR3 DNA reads TGTGCCACCCTGGCAAGGGGGGGACCAGGGGAGCTGTTTTTT.

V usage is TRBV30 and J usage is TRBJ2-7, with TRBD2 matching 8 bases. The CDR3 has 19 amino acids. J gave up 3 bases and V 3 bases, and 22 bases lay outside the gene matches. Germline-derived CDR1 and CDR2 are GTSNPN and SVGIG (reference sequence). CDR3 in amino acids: CAWRRRYGGGRDQFYEQYF. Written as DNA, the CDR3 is TGTGCCTGGAGAAGAAGATATGGCGGGGGGCGCGATCAATTCTACGAGCAGTACTTC.

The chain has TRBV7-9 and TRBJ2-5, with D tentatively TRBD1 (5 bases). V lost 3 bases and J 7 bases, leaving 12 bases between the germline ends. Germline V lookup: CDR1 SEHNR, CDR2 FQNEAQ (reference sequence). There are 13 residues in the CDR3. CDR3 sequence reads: CASSFGADGTQYF. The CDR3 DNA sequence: TGTGCCAGCAGCTTTGGGGCCGACGGGACCCAGTACTTC. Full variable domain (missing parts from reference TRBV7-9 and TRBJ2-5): DTGVSQNPRHKITKRGQNVTFRCDPISEHNRLYWYRQTLGQGPEFLTYFQNEAQLEKSRLLSDRFSAERPKGSFSTLEIQRTEQGDSAMYLCASSFGADGTQYFGPGTRLLVL.

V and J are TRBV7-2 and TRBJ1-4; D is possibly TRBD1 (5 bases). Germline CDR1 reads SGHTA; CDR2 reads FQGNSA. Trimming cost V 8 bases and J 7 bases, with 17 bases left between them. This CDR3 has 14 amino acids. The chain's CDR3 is CASRQGGAREKLFF. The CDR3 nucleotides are TGTGCCAGCCGTCAGGGAGGGGCTCGTGAAAAACTGTTTTTT.

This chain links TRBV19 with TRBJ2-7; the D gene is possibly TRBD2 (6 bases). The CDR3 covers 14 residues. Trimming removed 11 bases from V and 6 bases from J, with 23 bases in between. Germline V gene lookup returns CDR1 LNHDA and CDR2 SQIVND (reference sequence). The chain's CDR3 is CASSDGPGVREQYF. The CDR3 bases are TGTGCCTCAAGCGATGGTCCGGGGGTCCGCGAGCAGTACTTC.

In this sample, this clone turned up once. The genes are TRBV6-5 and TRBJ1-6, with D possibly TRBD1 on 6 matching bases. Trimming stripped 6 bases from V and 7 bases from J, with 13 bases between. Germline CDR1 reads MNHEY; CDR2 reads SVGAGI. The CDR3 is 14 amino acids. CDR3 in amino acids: CASSSGVGNSPLHF. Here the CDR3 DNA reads TGTGCCAGCAGCTCAGGGGTCGGCAATTCACCCCTCCACTTT.

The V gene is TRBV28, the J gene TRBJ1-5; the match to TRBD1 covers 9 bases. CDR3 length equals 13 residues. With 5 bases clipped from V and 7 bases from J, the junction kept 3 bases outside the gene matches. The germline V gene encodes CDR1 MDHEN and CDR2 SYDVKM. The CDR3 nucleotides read TGTGCCAGCAGTCGACAGGGGGGGCAGCCCCAGCATTTT. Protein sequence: CASSRQGGQPQHF. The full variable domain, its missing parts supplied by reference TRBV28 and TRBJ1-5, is DVKVTQSSRYLVKRTGEKVFLECVQDMDHENMFWYRQDPGLGLRLIYFSYDVKMKEKGDIPEGYSVSREKKERFSLILESASTNQTSMYLCASSRQGGQPQHFGDGTRLSIL.

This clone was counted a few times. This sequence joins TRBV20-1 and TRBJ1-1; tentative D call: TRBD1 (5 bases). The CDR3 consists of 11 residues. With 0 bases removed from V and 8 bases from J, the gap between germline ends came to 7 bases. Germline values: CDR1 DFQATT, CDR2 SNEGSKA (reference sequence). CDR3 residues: CSARDHREAFF. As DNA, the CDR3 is TGCAGTGCTAGAGATCACAGGGAAGCTTTCTTT.

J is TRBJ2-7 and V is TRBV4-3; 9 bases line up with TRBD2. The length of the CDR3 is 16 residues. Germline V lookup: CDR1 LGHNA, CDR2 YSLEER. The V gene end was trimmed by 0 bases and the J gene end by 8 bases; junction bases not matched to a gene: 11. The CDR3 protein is CASSQDRDSGRIKQYF. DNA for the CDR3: TGCGCCAGCAGCCAAGATCGTGATAGCGGGAGAATCAAGCAGTACTTC.

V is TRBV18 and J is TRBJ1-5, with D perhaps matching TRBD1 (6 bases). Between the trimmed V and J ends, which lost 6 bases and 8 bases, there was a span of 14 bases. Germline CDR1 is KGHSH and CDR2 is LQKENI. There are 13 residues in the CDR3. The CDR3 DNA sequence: TGTGCCAGCTCCCCGGGTCCAGGGGAGCCCCAGCATTTT. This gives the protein CASSPGPGEPQHF.

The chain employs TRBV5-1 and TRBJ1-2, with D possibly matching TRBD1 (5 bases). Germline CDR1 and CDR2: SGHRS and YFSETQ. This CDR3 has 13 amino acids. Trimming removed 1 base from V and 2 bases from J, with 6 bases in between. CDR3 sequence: CASSLPGNYGYTF. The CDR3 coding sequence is TGCGCCAGCAGCTTGCCAGGGAACTATGGCTACACCTTC. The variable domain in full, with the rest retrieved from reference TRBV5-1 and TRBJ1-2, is KAGVTQTPRYLIKTRGQQVTLSCSPISGHRSVSWYQQTPGQGLQFLFEYFSETQRNKGNFPGRFSGRQFSNSRSEMNVSTLELGDSALYLCASSLPGNYGYTFGSGTRLTVV.